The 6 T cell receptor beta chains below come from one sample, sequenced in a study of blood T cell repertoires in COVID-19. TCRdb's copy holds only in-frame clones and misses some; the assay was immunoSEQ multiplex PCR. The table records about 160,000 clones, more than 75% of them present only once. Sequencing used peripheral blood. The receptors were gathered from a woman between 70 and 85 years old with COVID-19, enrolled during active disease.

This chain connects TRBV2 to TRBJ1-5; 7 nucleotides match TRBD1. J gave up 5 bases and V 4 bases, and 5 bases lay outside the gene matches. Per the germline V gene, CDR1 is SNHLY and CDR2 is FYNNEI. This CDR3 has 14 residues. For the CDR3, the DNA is TGTGCCAGCAGTGGCCGACAGGGTGATCAGCCCCAGCATTTT. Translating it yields CASSGRQGDQPQHF. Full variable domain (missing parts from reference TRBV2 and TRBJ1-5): EPEVTQTPSHQVTQMGQEVILRCVPISNHLYFYWYRQILGQKVEFLVSFYNNEISEKSEIFDDQFSVERPDGSNFTLKIRSTKLEDSAMYFCASSGRQGDQPQHFGDGTRLSIL.

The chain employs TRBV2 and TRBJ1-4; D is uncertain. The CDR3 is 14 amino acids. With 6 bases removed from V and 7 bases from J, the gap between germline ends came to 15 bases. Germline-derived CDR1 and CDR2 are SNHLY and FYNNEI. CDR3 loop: CASRESTRAEKLFF. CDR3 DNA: TGTGCCAGCAGAGAGTCTACGCGCGCTGAAAAACTGTTTTTT.

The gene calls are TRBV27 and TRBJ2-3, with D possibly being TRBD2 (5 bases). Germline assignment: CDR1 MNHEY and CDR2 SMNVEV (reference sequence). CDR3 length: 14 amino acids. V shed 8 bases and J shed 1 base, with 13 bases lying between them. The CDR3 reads CASFGLGGTDTQYF. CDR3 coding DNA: TGTGCCAGCTTCGGGCTCGGGGGCACAGATACGCAGTATTTT.

The CDR3 protein is CAWSAGKATEAFF. CDR3 bases: TGTGCCTGGAGTGCAGGGAAGGCCACTGAAGCTTTCTTT. The genes are TRBV30 and TRBJ1-1; D possibly corresponds to TRBD1 (5 bases). V was shortened by 1 base and J by 4 bases, with 10 bases between the two germline ends. Germline values: CDR1 GTSNPN, CDR2 SVGIG (reference sequence). This CDR3 is built from 13 residues.

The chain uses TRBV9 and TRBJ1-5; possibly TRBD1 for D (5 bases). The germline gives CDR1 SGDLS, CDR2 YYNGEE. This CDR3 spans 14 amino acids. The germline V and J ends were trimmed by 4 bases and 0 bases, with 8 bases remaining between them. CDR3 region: CASSKGASNQPQHF. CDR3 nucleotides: TGTGCCAGCAGCAAAGGGGCTAGCAATCAGCCCCAGCATTTT. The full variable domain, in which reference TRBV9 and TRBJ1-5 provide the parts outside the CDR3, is DSGVTQTPKHLITATGQRVTLRCSPRSGDLSVYWYQQSLDQGLQFLIQYYNGEERAKGNILERFSAQQFPDLHSELNLSSLELGDSALYFCASSKGASNQPQHFGDGTRLSIL.

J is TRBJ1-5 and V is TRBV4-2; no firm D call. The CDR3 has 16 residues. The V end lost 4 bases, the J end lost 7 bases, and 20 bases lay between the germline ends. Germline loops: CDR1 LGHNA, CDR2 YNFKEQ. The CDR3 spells CASSPDVGGEGQPQHF. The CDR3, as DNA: TGTGCCAGCAGCCCTGACGTTGGAGGTGAAGGGCAGCCCCAGCATTTT.